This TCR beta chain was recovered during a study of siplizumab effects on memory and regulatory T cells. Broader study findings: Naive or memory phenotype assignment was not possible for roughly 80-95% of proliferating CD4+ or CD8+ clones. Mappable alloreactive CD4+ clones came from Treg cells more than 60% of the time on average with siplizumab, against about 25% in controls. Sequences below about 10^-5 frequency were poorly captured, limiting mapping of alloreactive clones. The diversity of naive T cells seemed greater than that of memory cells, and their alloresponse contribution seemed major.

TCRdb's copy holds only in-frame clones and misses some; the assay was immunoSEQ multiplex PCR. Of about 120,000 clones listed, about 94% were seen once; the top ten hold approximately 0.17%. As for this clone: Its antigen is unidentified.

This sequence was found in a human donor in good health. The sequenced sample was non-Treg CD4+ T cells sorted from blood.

CDR3 region: CASSLDRVGNTEAFF. CDR3 DNA: TGCGCCAGCAGCTTGGACAGGGTTGGGAACACTGAAGCTTTCTTT. The chain recombines TRBV5-1 with TRBJ1-1, with D possibly TRBD1 on 6 matching bases. The CDR3 spans 15 residues. Germline V gene lookup returns CDR1 SGHRS and CDR2 YFSETQ. Trimming left V 0 bases short and J 1 base short, with 10 bases between.